This paragraph covers one TCR beta chain sequence. Which antigen it targets is not known. The input lacks base qualities; no much larger clone sits a single base away. Sequences SGHVS (CDR1) and FQNEAQ (CDR2) are obtained from the germline V gene. V and J are truncated by 4 bases and 5 bases respectively, leaving an intervening sequence of 11 bases. Including the terminal cysteine and phenylalanine, the CDR3 comprises 13 residues. Left in the record is the CDR3 DNA by itself, 39 bases read in frame from the first base. The donors were healthy, HIV-negative adults with no recently reported acute infections or vaccinations. All donors were Caucasian adults living in Nashville, Tennessee, USA. Magnetic negative selection was used to enrich CD4+ T cells, after which naive cells were positively selected on CD45RA and the negative fraction became the memory subset. Blood was obtained by leukapheresis, after which PBMCs were separated by Ficoll-Histopaque density gradient centrifugation and cryopreserved in liquid nitrogen vapor phase. Analytical flow cytometry was used to check the purity and quantity of every magnetically sorted T cell population. Genomic DNA was isolated from every sorted fraction and measured by UV absorbance on a Nanodrop 2000c.

Using the deep immunoSEQ assay, TCR CDR3 regions were amplified from genomic DNA by multiplex PCR. Extracted genomic DNA from each cell subset was spread evenly across all wells of several immunoSEQ 96-well plates, with each plate serving as a replicate. For sorted subsets, each replicate PCR was loaded with 200 ng genomic DNA, equivalent to 30,000 or so T cell genomes. Purified libraries were quantified with a Qubit 3.0 fluorometer, sized on a Bioanalyzer 2100, and re-quantified with the KAPA Library Quantification kit. Each immunoSEQ 96-well plate was sequenced on its own single-read 150-cycle Illumina NextSeq 550 flow cell. In the original analysis: Because the immunoSEQ output held only junctional sequences and lacked quality scores, the filtering could not match the filtering applied to full-length reads. Sequences were annotated with PyIR, a Python wrapper for IgBLAST v1.9, using IMGT germline references to assign V/J genes and CDR3. Any read was removed if the V/J assignment was weak (E-value above 1e-6), the CDR3 was missing, or the read contained stop codons, out-of-frame junctions, or ambiguous translated residues. V3J clonotypes were defined as sequences sharing an identical inferred V gene, J gene, and CDR3 amino acid sequence. Percentage overlap between repertoires was calculated by dividing the number of shared unique clonotypes by the size of the smaller repertoire. Three approaches were used to assess repertoire richness: RTK rarefaction, the Chao1 estimator, and Recon v2.1 estimates of unobserved clonotypes. For all TCRbeta clonotypes obtained by the gDNA method from several donors, generation probabilities were computed with OLGA. Not all clones reach the TCRdb copy of this immuneACCESS table, which keeps in-frame sequences only. Checked studies attribute under half of the gap to unresolved V genes and leave the rest unexplained. That table is the source of V, J and clone size, and D and trimming were worked out from the DNA. The sample data list 950,000 to 1,300,000 clones, and about 75% of these were observed just once. Roughly 1.4% of the sample is held by the ten biggest clonotypes.

This sample is part of a study of shared clonotypes between healthy human individuals (dated by TCRdb to the early 2020s). For context, the study as a whole: Three men and a couple of women, aged 18 to 49 years, made up the cohort. To increase sequencing depth and limit assay-specific biases, TCR repertoire library preparation and sequencing were carried out by different laboratories using diverse techniques. For each donor, CD4 naive and CD4 memory were each given three plates, CD8 naive was given two plates, and CD8 memory was given one plate. The study deeply sequenced blood TCR repertoires of five healthy adults to estimate repertoire size and the extent of clonotype sharing between individuals. Between about 0.94 and 8.9 billion PBMCs per donor were obtained by leukapheresis.

Findings and caveats that apply to the study as a whole: Sampling was restricted to blood, and TCR repertoires in tissue are likely to differ from TCR repertoires in blood. Because the study included only a small number of donors, the genetic and exposure-history diversity represented was limited. Pairwise subsampling indicated that sequencing depth was expected to affect the degree of clonotype sharing among donors. Larger estimated clonotype richness was generally found for naive subsets than for memory subsets. Across a few donors, approximately 4.6% of naive CD4, around 3.5% of naive CD8, approximately 2.5% of memory CD4, and around 0.4% of memory CD8 clonotypes were shared. Higher generation probabilities were observed for clonotypes shared by all four sorted-subset donors than for non-shared clonotypes. Even with the large sequencing depth, rarefaction of the sorted-subset datasets indicated that sequencing was incomplete.

The sequenced sample consisted of memory CD4+ T cells sorted from blood. In light of the paper, this sample's cell subset or site label describes: CD45RA-negative fraction. The receptor's source is a man aged 18 to 29 in good health. The sequence is built from TRBV7-8 and TRBJ1-2; TRBD1 is possibly the D segment (6 matching bases). The CDR3 corresponds to CASSSDRLYGYTF. The nucleotides are TGTGCCAGCAGCTCCGACAGGCTTTATGGCTACACCTTC.